Listed here are 28 T cell receptor beta chains from one sample, sequenced in a study of cytomegalovirus exposure and HLA in healthy donors. Profiled with immunoSEQ multiplex PCR; TCRdb holds only in-frame clones, not every one. The table lists tens of thousands of clones, about 93% of them singletons. Specimen: PBMCs. The source is a man between 18 and 29 years old in good health and CMV-seronegative.

This chain joins TRBV5-6 and TRBJ2-3, with D possibly matching TRBD2 (6 bases). V was clipped by 2 bases and J by 0 bases, with 13 bases between them. CDR1 SGHDT and CDR2 YYEEEE come from the germline V gene. This CDR3 spans 16 amino acids. CDR3 residues: CASSFLATTSTDTQYF. The CDR3 nucleotides are TGTGCCAGCAGCTTTCTAGCGACAACTAGCACAGATACGCAGTATTTT.

This chain links TRBV5-1 with TRBJ2-5, with 13 nucleotides matching TRBD2. Germline loops: CDR1 SGHRS, CDR2 YFSETQ. CDR3 length equals 16 residues. The ends lost 4 bases at V and 9 bases at J; junction bases unmatched: 12. CDR3: CASSAAGTSGANAQYF. Written as DNA, the CDR3 is TGCGCCAGCAGCGCCGCCGGGACTAGCGGGGCAAACGCCCAGTACTTC.

V usage is TRBV7-9 and J usage is TRBJ2-1; 10 nucleotides align to TRBD2. V lost 5 bases and J lost 7; bases outside the gene matches: 11. CDR3 length: 16 amino acids. Germline V gene lookup returns CDR1 SEHNR and CDR2 FQNEAQ (reference sequence). In nucleotides, the CDR3 is TGTGCCAGCAGCAAAGAGGTACTAGCGGGACGAAATGAGCAGTTCTTC. Its protein product is CASSKEVLAGRNEQFF.

The V call is TRBV28, the J call TRBJ1-2; no definite D call. The CDR3 extends over 16 amino acids. Trimming pared 2 bases from V and 1 base from J, leaving 14 bases between. Germline CDR1 reads MDHEN; CDR2 reads SYDVKM. Here the CDR3 reads CASSLMRQPFNYGYTF. The CDR3 DNA reads as TGTGCCAGCAGTTTAATGAGGCAGCCCTTTAACTATGGCTACACCTTC.

This chain uses TRBV18 with TRBJ2-7, with D perhaps TRBD1 (6 bases). The germline gives CDR1 KGHSH, CDR2 LQKENI. This CDR3 contains 16 residues. The V end was cut by 5 bases, the J end by 1 base, with 18 bases between. The CDR3 here is CASSGNRVGSSYEQYF. As DNA, the CDR3 is TGTGCCAGCTCAGGCAACAGGGTTGGATCTTCCTACGAGCAGTACTTC.

The chain is built from TRBV7-9 and TRBJ2-5, with D possibly TRBD1 on 7 matching bases. The V and J ends lost 6 bases and 2 bases respectively, with 13 bases between them. This CDR3 region has 14 residues. Per the germline V gene, CDR1 is SEHNR and CDR2 is FQNEAQ (reference sequence). The CDR3 DNA reads TGTGCCAGCAGAGGAGGGACAGCGCAAGAGACCCAGTACTTC. The encoded protein is CASRGGTAQETQYF.

V gene TRBV7-2 combines with J gene TRBJ2-7, with a weak D call TRBD2 (6 bases). Trimming took 3 bases from V and 10 from J, leaving 13 bases between them. The germline gives CDR1 SGHTA, CDR2 FQGNSA. There are 12 residues in the CDR3. The CDR3 DNA follows: TGTGCCAGCAGCTTCCCGCGGGGAACACAGTACTTC. Its translation is CASSFPRGTQYF. The whole variable domain, remainder taken from reference TRBV7-2 and TRBJ2-7, is GAGVSQSPSNKVTEKGKDVELRCDPISGHTALYWYRQSLGQGLEFLIYFQGNSAPDKSGLPSDRFSAERTGGSVSTLTIQRTQQEDSAVYLCASSFPRGTQYFGPGTRLTVT.

V is TRBV5-8 and J is TRBJ2-1; the D gene is possibly TRBD1 (6 bases). CDR3 size: 13 residues. V was cut by 4 bases and J by 9 bases, with 14 bases left in between. Germline assignment: CDR1 SGHTS and CDR2 YDEGEE. In DNA form, the CDR3 reads TGTGCCAGCAGCGCAGGGGATGGGGGTGAGCAGTTCTTC. Translation: CASSAGDGGEQFF.

The rearrangement uses TRBV28 and TRBJ1-5, with D uncertain. This CDR3 is 11 amino acids long. CDR1 is MDHEN, CDR2 SYDVKM, per germline. Trimming stripped 6 bases from V and 7 bases from J, with 7 bases between. CDR3 in amino acids: CASSILQPQHF. CDR3 nucleotide sequence: TGTGCCAGCAGCATACTACAGCCCCAGCATTTT.

The chain recombines TRBV19 with TRBJ1-5; 7 bases match TRBD1. After removal of 10 bases from V and 2 bases from J, the junction contained 5 bases not matched to a gene. CDR3 length: 13 residues. Germline CDR1 and CDR2: LNHDA and SQIVND (reference sequence). CDR3 residues: CATYRGGNQPQHF. CDR3 nucleotide sequence: TGTGCCACATACAGGGGTGGCAATCAGCCCCAGCATTTT. The full variable domain, its missing parts supplied by reference TRBV19 and TRBJ1-5, is DGGITQSPKYLFRKEGQNVTLSCEQNLNHDAMYWYRQDPGQGLRLIYYSQIVNDFQKGDIAEGYSVSREKKESFPLTVTSAQKNPTAFYLCATYRGGNQPQHFGDGTRLSIL.

The chain links TRBV4-3 to TRBJ2-2; 11 bases agree with TRBD2. This CDR3 spans 20 amino acids. V was pared by 1 base and J by 4 bases, with 14 bases of the junction left unmatched. Germline CDR1 reads LGHNA; CDR2 reads YSLEER. The CDR3 region is CASSQGYSSGRADGTGELFF. The CDR3 bases are TGCGCCAGCAGCCAAGGATATAGTAGCGGGAGGGCCGACGGCACCGGGGAGCTGTTTTTT.

This rearrangement joins TRBV6-6 to TRBJ1-1; D may be TRBD1 (5 bases). The germline CDR1 and CDR2 sequences are MNHNY and SVGAGI (reference sequence). The germline V and J ends were trimmed by 7 bases and 4 bases, with 16 bases remaining between them. The CDR3 totals 14 residues. CDR3 bases: TGTGCCAGCACCACACAGGAAAGGGGCACTGAAGCTTTCTTT. Translated, it gives CASTTQERGTEAFF.

The chain links TRBV6-5 to TRBJ2-5; TRBD2 matches 16 bases. Germline loops: CDR1 MNHEY, CDR2 SVGAGI. Losses at the gene ends were 6 bases for V and 5 bases for J; bases not matched to a gene: 0. The CDR3 is 14 residues long. The DNA of the CDR3 is TGTGCCAGCAGGGGACTAGCGGGAGGGGAGACCCAGTACTTC. It encodes CASRGLAGGETQYF.

The J gene is TRBJ2-7, the V gene TRBV28; the D gene is possibly TRBD1 (5 bases). This CDR3 is built from 14 residues. Germline values: CDR1 MDHEN, CDR2 SYDVKM. Trimming pared 5 bases from V and 2 bases from J, leaving 13 bases between. CDR3 DNA sequence: TGTGCCAGCAGTCCTCTTAGGGGCCCCTACGAGCAGTACTTC. This gives the protein CASSPLRGPYEQYF.

The chain employs TRBV28 and TRBJ1-1; D ambiguous. Germline-derived CDR1 and CDR2 are MDHEN and SYDVKM. V was pared by 5 bases and J by 8 bases, with 18 bases between. This CDR3 spans 14 amino acids. The CDR3 DNA follows: TGTGCCAGCAGTCCCGCTCTATCAATGCGGGAAGCTTTCTTT. Residues: CASSPALSMREAFF.

The V call is TRBV18, the J call TRBJ2-7; 9 nucleotides agree with TRBD1. The CDR3 runs to 15 residues. Per the germline V gene, CDR1 is KGHSH and CDR2 is LQKENI. The V and J ends lost 6 bases and 0 bases, in that order; junction bases with no gene match: 6. CDR3 nucleotides: TGTGCCAGCTCCCAGGGACAGGGAAGCTCCTACGAGCAGTACTTC. Encoded protein: CASSQGQGSSYEQYF.

The chain carries TRBV19 and TRBJ2-1; 7 bases are a match to TRBD2. V was clipped by 7 bases and J by 0 bases; unmatched bases: 12. This CDR3 contains 17 residues. From germline, CDR1 is LNHDA and CDR2 SQIVND (reference sequence). CDR3 DNA sequence: TGTGCCAGTAAGGAGGGTAGCGGGCGATACTCCTACAATGAGCAGTTCTTC. Its translation: CASKEGSGRYSYNEQFF.

The chain links TRBV13 to TRBJ2-7, with TRBD1 matching 8 bases. CDR3 length: 13 residues. From germline, CDR1 is PRHDT and CDR2 FYEKMQ (reference sequence). J was trimmed by 7 bases and V by 5 bases; bases with no gene match: 7. In nucleotides, the CDR3 is TGTGCCAGCAGCCCGGACAGGGCCCATGAGCAGTACTTC. Translation: CASSPDRAHEQYF.

V gene TRBV27 combines with J gene TRBJ2-1, with 7 positions matching TRBD2. The CDR3 contains 16 residues. V shed 7 bases, J shed 0 bases, and the junction held 9 bases outside the gene matches. Germline lookup yields CDR1 MNHEY and CDR2 SMNVEV (reference sequence). CDR3 residues: CASIPTSARSYNEQFF. The CDR3 region has the DNA TGTGCCAGCATTCCTACTAGCGCCCGCTCCTACAATGAGCAGTTCTTC.

The rearrangement joins TRBV30 to TRBJ2-1; 7 nucleotides align to TRBD1. From germline, CDR1 is GTSNPN and CDR2 SVGIG (reference sequence). The CDR3 is 14 amino acids. J lost 6 bases, V lost 0 bases, and 5 bases had no gene match. This CDR3 reads CAWSVPPGGNEQFF. CDR3 DNA sequence: TGTGCCTGGAGTGTACCCCCAGGGGGCAATGAGCAGTTCTTC.

CDR3 sequence (DNA): TGCGCCAGCAGAGCGACAGGGGGGTATGGCTACACCTTC. Protein sequence: CASRATGGYGYTF. The genes are TRBV5-1 and TRBJ1-2, with TRBD1 matching 9 bases. Germline V gives CDR1 SGHRS, CDR2 YFSETQ. After removal of 5 bases from V and 5 bases from J, the junction contained 4 bases not matched to a gene. The CDR3 sequence is 13 residues long.

The rearrangement joins TRBV19 to TRBJ1-5, with D unresolved. Trimming shortened V by 4 bases and J by 0 bases, and 10 bases separated the two germline ends. From germline, CDR1 is LNHDA and CDR2 SQIVND (reference sequence). This CDR3 region has 15 residues. Written as DNA, the CDR3 is TGTGCCAGTAGTACCGGGAGTTATAGCAATCAGCCCCAGCATTTT. Its protein is CASSTGSYSNQPQHF.

The chain has TRBV2 and TRBJ2-7, with 7 bases identical to TRBD1. The CDR3 totals 15 residues. In germline, CDR1 is SNHLY, CDR2 FYNNEI. The ends lost 4 bases at V and 3 bases at J; junction bases unmatched: 9. The CDR3 reads CASSAQGDFSYEQYF. The CDR3 DNA follows: TGTGCCAGCAGTGCCCAGGGGGATTTTAGCTACGAGCAGTACTTC.

The gene calls are TRBV7-2 and TRBJ2-5; 7 nucleotides match TRBD2. Trimming cost V 1 base and J 1 base; bases outside gene matches: 3. Per germline, CDR1 SGHTA and CDR2 FQGNSA. CDR3 length: 15 amino acids. The CDR3, as DNA: TGTGCCAGCAGCTTAGTAGTAGCGGGCCAAGAGACCCAGTACTTC. This codes for CASSLVVAGQETQYF.

The chain joins TRBV28 to TRBJ2-1, with D possibly being TRBD2 (7 bases). V dropped 1 base and J dropped 9 bases, with 16 bases sitting between them. Germline V gives CDR1 MDHEN, CDR2 SYDVKM. CDR3 size: 15 residues. The CDR3 DNA reads as TGTGCCAGCAGTTTATCTTGGGGGCGCGGGAGTGAGCAGTTCTTC. Translation gives CASSLSWGRGSEQFF.

J is TRBJ2-5 and V is TRBV5-5, with 15 bases identical to TRBD2. This CDR3 region has 15 residues. Trimming removed 3 bases from V and 4 bases from J; junction bases left unmatched: 1. CDR1 and CDR2 (germline): SGHKS, YYEKEE (reference sequence). The CDR3 DNA sequence: TGTGCCAGCAGCTCGGGACTAGCGGGAGGAGAGACCCAGTACTTC. It specifies CASSSGLAGGETQYF.

This clone has just one count. The chain links TRBV13 to TRBJ1-2; 8 bases are a match to TRBD1. Germline V gene sequence: CDR1 PRHDT, CDR2 FYEKMQ (reference sequence). With V trimmed by 5 bases and J by 4 bases, 9 bases remained unmatched. CDR3 length: 15 amino acids. The DNA of the CDR3 is TGTGCCAGCAGCGCCAGGGACAGGTTATCCTATGGCTACACCTTC. Amino acid sequence: CASSARDRLSYGYTF.

The chain uses TRBV4-3 and TRBJ2-2, with D possibly TRBD2 on 5 matching bases. The V and J ends lost 0 bases and 4 bases respectively, with 15 bases between them. Looked up from germline, CDR1 is LGHNA and CDR2 is YSLEER. This CDR3 is 17 amino acids long. The CDR3 loop reads CASSQEPVEGRTGELFF. The CDR3 bases are TGCGCCAGCAGCCAAGAACCCGTCGAGGGTCGCACCGGGGAGCTGTTTTTT.